The 19 T cell receptor beta chains given below trace back to one sample, sequenced in a study of pediatric ulcerative colitis. Only in-frame clones appear in the TCRdb table, and some are missing; sequencing was by immunoSEQ multiplex PCR. The sample consists of tens of thousands of clones, 85% to 90% of them appearing once. The sequenced material came from blood. These receptors were collected from a boy between 10 and 17 years old with severe ulcerative colitis.

This clone came up a few times. The J gene is TRBJ1-2, the V gene TRBV7-2, with D possibly matching TRBD1 (5 bases). Germline V gene data show CDR1 as SGHTA and CDR2 as FQGNSA. Deletions cut 2 bases from V and 4 bases from J, with 14 bases between. The CDR3 runs 15 residues. CDR3 in amino acids: CASSLSPQGVYGYTF. The DNA for the CDR3 is TGTGCCAGCAGCTTAAGTCCGCAGGGCGTCTATGGCTACACCTTC.

The chain has TRBV18 and TRBJ2-5; D is uncertain. The germline CDR1 and CDR2 sequences are KGHSH and LQKENI. The V end lost 0 bases, the J end lost 5 bases, and 22 bases lay between the germline ends. This CDR3 contains 18 residues. The CDR3 DNA reads as TGTGCCAGCTCACCACCGTCGGTTTTTGAGTCTTTATTGGAGACCCAGTACTTC. This gives the protein CASSPPSVFESLLETQYF.

The gene calls are TRBV7-9 and TRBJ2-7, with 9 bases aligning to TRBD2. V trimming: 4 bases; J trimming: 0 bases; junction bases outside the gene matches: 4. The CDR3 totals 15 residues. The V gene's germline CDR1 is SEHNR and CDR2 FQNEAQ (reference sequence). The CDR3 sequence is CASSSTSGSSYEQYF. CDR3 nucleotide sequence: TGTGCCAGCAGCTCGACTAGCGGTAGCTCCTACGAGCAGTACTTC.

Concerning this clone: One junction end disagrees with the germline gene, perhaps due to a read error. The V and J genes are TRBV6-1 and TRBJ2-2, with D maybe TRBD1 (6 bases). CDR1 and CDR2 from the germline V gene are MNHNS and SASEGT. The CDR3 is 14 residues long. CDR3 DNA: TGTGCCATCAGTGAATCCCAGGGGCCCGGGGAGCTGTTTTTT. It yields the protein CAISESQGPGELFF.

The chain's CDR3 is CAWTGGHNEQFF. CDR3 sequence (DNA): TGTGCCTGGACAGGAGGGCACAATGAGCAGTTCTTC. The chain employs TRBV30 and TRBJ2-1, with a possible D match to TRBD2 (6 bases). Germline V CDR1 and CDR2: GTSNPN, SVGIG (reference sequence). This CDR3 is 12 amino acids long. Deletions cut 4 bases from V and 5 bases from J, with 9 bases between. The full variable domain, with the rest looked up from reference TRBV30 and TRBJ2-1, is SQTIHQWPATLVQPVGSPLSLECTVEGTSNPNLYWYRQAAGRGLQLLFYSVGIGQISSEVPQNLSASRPQDRQFILSSKKLLLSDSGFYLCAWTGGHNEQFFGPGTRLTVL.

This clone was seen only once. This chain connects TRBV7-6 to TRBJ2-2; 8 bases agree with TRBD2. This CDR3 comprises 16 residues. After removal of 5 bases from V and 4 bases from J, the junction contained 9 bases not matched to a gene. The V gene's germline CDR1 is SGHVS and CDR2 FNYEAQ. CDR3 nucleotide sequence: TGTGCCAGCAGCCACCCTTTCGGGGGGGGCACCGGGGAGCTGTTTTTT. Encoded protein: CASSHPFGGGTGELFF.

This rearrangement joins TRBV6-6 to TRBJ2-1; the D is unclear. The V gene's germline CDR1 is MNHNY and CDR2 SVGAGI (reference sequence). This CDR3 has 14 amino acids. V lost 6 bases and J lost 6, with 15 bases in between. The CDR3 reads CASSPDVRINEQFF. The CDR3 DNA is TGTGCCAGCAGCCCGGACGTCCGAATCAATGAGCAGTTCTTC.

The chain links TRBV12-5 to TRBJ1-1, with 8 positions matching TRBD1. This CDR3 has 13 amino acids. The junction had 5 bases not matched to a gene; V was cut back by 7 bases and J by 4 bases. Germline V gene data show CDR1 as LGHNT and CDR2 as FRNRAP. CDR3 protein: CASVGQGGTEAFF. The CDR3 DNA is TGTGCTAGTGTCGGACAGGGAGGCACTGAAGCTTTCTTT.

The J gene is TRBJ2-3, the V gene TRBV29-1; 8 nucleotides match TRBD1. CDR3 length: 12 residues. Trimming cost V 7 bases and J 7 bases; bases outside gene matches: 7. The germline gives CDR1 SQVTM, CDR2 ANQGSEA. CDR3 in amino acids: CSETTGANTQYF. The CDR3 DNA follows: TGCAGCGAGACGACAGGGGCAAATACGCAGTATTTT.

The chain uses TRBV7-8 and TRBJ2-1; 13 bases are a match to TRBD2. The CDR3 has 21 amino acids. V shed 1 base, J shed 1 base, and the junction held 13 bases outside the gene matches. Germline assignment: CDR1 SGHVS and CDR2 FQNEAQ. The CDR3 coding sequence is TGTGCCAGCAGCTTAGGTGGGACTAGCGGGATTAAGTGGCGGTCCTACAATGAGCAGTTCTTC. Residues: CASSLGGTSGIKWRSYNEQFF.

This clone appeared a few times. The chain employs TRBV28 and TRBJ1-5; 9 nucleotides line up with TRBD1. Looked up from germline, CDR1 is MDHEN and CDR2 is SYDVKM. This CDR3 is 14 amino acids long. The J segment lost 7 bases and the V segment lost 8 bases, leaving 9 bases of the junction unmatched. The DNA for the CDR3 is TGTGCCAGCGTAACCGGGACAGGGAAACAGCCCCAGCATTTT. Encoded protein: CASVTGTGKQPQHF.

The rearrangement links TRBV11-3 to TRBJ2-1, with 10 bases lining up with TRBD2. The CDR3 extends over 13 amino acids. Per the germline V gene, CDR1 is SGHNT and CDR2 is YENEEA. Trimming removed 7 bases from V and 9 bases from J; junction bases left unmatched: 6. The CDR3 region is CASIQREGAEQFF. The CDR3 bases are TGTGCCAGCATCCAGCGGGAGGGGGCTGAGCAGTTCTTC.

The chain recombines TRBV7-2 with TRBJ2-1; 7 nucleotides line up with TRBD1. This CDR3 is 15 amino acids long. J gave up 4 bases and V 5 bases, and 8 bases lay outside the gene matches. Germline V gives CDR1 SGHTA, CDR2 FQGNSA. In DNA, the CDR3 is TGTGCCAGCAGCCAAAGGGGGCTGTCGTACAATGAGCAGTTCTTC. The encoded protein is CASSQRGLSYNEQFF.

The rearrangement links TRBV5-1 to TRBJ1-1, with 7 positions matching TRBD1. The CDR3 runs 17 residues. The V gene end was trimmed by 0 bases and the J gene end by 3 bases; junction bases not matched to a gene: 11. Germline V gives CDR1 SGHRS, CDR2 YFSETQ. CDR3 region: CASSLDGPTGPDTEAFF. DNA for the CDR3: TGCGCCAGCAGCTTGGACGGGCCGACAGGGCCGGACACTGAAGCTTTCTTT.

This clone was counted only a few times. The V gene is TRBV6-1, the J gene TRBJ1-2, with 8 bases aligning to TRBD1. Germline V CDR1 and CDR2: MNHNS, SASEGT. With V trimmed by 4 bases and J by 7 bases, 5 bases remained unmatched. This CDR3 has 13 residues. CDR3 in amino acids: CASSAGTGIGYTF. CDR3 DNA: TGTGCCAGCAGTGCGGGGACAGGCATTGGCTACACCTTC.

The gene calls are TRBV6-5 and TRBJ2-7; TRBD1 matches 11 bases. Unmatched junction bases numbered 3, after V lost 4 bases and J lost 4 bases. The CDR3 totals 14 residues. CDR1 is MNHEY, CDR2 SVGAGI, per germline. The CDR3 loop reads CASSLGTGGYEQYF. The CDR3 nucleotides read TGTGCCAGCAGTTTGGGGACAGGGGGATACGAGCAGTACTTC.

CDR3 nucleotide sequence: TGTGCCAGCAGTGGTGGGGATACGCAGTATTTT. This translates into CASSGGDTQYF. This chain uses TRBV25-1 with TRBJ2-3, with D unresolved. The CDR3 runs 11 residues. The germline gives CDR1 MGHDK, CDR2 SYGVNS. Trimming pared 4 bases from V and 6 bases from J, leaving 5 bases between.

V usage is TRBV7-9 and J usage is TRBJ1-4, with 8 bases matching TRBD1. Germline V gives CDR1 SEHNR, CDR2 FQNEAQ (reference sequence). V lost 5 bases, J lost 3 bases, and 5 bases stayed unmatched. CDR3 length: 15 amino acids. CDR3 nucleotides: TGTGCCAGCAGCCCAGGGACAGGACCTAATGAAAAACTGTTTTTT. It yields the protein CASSPGTGPNEKLFF.

The chain has TRBV30 and TRBJ2-1; 7 positions match TRBD2. There are 14 residues in the CDR3. The J segment lost 15 bases and the V segment lost 0 bases, leaving 14 bases of the junction unmatched. Germline-derived CDR1 and CDR2 are GTSNPN and SVGIG (reference sequence). The CDR3 bases are TGTGCCTGGAGTGTACGGGGTATAGCGGGTGATTGGTTCTTC. Residues: CAWSVRGIAGDWFF.